This passage covers 27 T cell receptor beta chains from one sample sequenced in a study of blood T cell repertoires in COVID-19. Data came from immunoSEQ multiplex PCR; TCRdb stores just in-frame clones and leaves some out. The data show more than 250,000 clones, roughly 83% seen once. The sequenced sample was peripheral blood. The receptor set was obtained from a woman between 50 and 59 years old with acute or convalescent COVID-19.

The chain combines TRBV28 with TRBJ1-3, with 7 bases identical to TRBD1. J lost 2 bases, V lost 2 bases, and 0 bases had no gene match. The CDR3 extends over 14 amino acids. CDR1 is MDHEN, CDR2 SYDVKM, per germline. CDR3 DNA sequence: TGTGCCAGCAGTTTAAGGGGGCCTGGAAACACCATATATTTT. It specifies CASSLRGPGNTIYF.

The J gene is TRBJ2-7, the V gene TRBV1; the table's D call, TRBD2, was not checked against the DNA. TRBV1 is classified as a pseudogene. CDR3 size: 14 residues. CDR3 nucleotide sequence: TGCACCAGCAACCATAGAGGCGACTCCTACGAGCAGTACTTC. This codes for CTSNHRGDSYEQYF.

With respect to this clone: This sample includes further DNA sequences coding for the same CDR3. The CDR3 protein is CSAVPGDTQYF. The CDR3, as DNA: TGCAGTGCTGTACCGGGGGATACGCAGTATTTT. The V gene is TRBV20-1, the J gene TRBJ2-3; D possibly corresponds to TRBD2 (5 bases). This CDR3 has 11 amino acids. Trimming pared 5 bases from V and 6 bases from J, leaving 9 bases between. Germline values: CDR1 DFQATT, CDR2 SNEGSKA (reference sequence).

CDR3 in amino acids: CASSSSPGTGLAQHF. The DNA for the CDR3 is TGTGCCAGCAGTTCCAGTCCCGGGACAGGGTTAGCCCAGCATTTT. This sequence joins TRBV27 and TRBJ1-5; 9 bases are a match to TRBD1. CDR3 length: 15 amino acids. CDR1 MNHEY and CDR2 SMNVEV come from the germline V gene (reference sequence). Germline trimming cut 4 bases from V and 11 bases from J; bases unmatched to any gene: 12.

The J gene is TRBJ2-7, the V gene TRBV27, with D possibly being TRBD1 (6 bases). The germline V gene encodes CDR1 MNHEY and CDR2 SMNVEV (reference sequence). This CDR3 is 15 amino acids long. Trimming stripped 6 bases from V and 0 bases from J, with 15 bases between. The CDR3: CASRAWGPSSYEQYF. CDR3 DNA sequence: TGTGCCAGCAGGGCATGGGGGCCTAGCTCCTACGAGCAGTACTTC.

This chain uses TRBV6-2 or TRBV6-3 with TRBJ2-1; a possible D gene is TRBD2 (5 bases). This CDR3 has 14 amino acids. Trimming took off 2 bases at V and 12 bases at J, with 17 bases between the two ends. Germline CDR1 MNHEY, CDR2 SVGEGT. The CDR3 here is CASSYEGLPGRQFF. The CDR3 DNA sequence: TGTGCCAGCAGTTACGAGGGCCTACCCGGCCGGCAGTTCTTC.

The rearrangement uses TRBV28 and TRBJ2-1, with 8 bases identical to TRBD2. The V gene's germline CDR1 is MDHEN and CDR2 SYDVKM. CDR3 length: 18 amino acids. V dropped 5 bases and J dropped 2; count of bases not matched to a gene: 14. The CDR3 sequence is CASSLSYSGMGPYNEQFF. CDR3 in DNA: TGTGCCAGCAGTCTCTCATATAGCGGGATGGGACCCTACAATGAGCAGTTCTTC.

The rearrangement links TRBV11-2 to TRBJ2-7, with D uncertain. V lost 0 bases and J 0 bases, leaving 6 bases between the germline ends. The CDR3 sequence is 14 residues long. Germline V gene data show CDR1 as SGHAT and CDR2 as FQNNGV. CDR3 sequence reads: CASSLDHGSYEQYF. In DNA form, the CDR3 reads TGTGCCAGCAGCTTAGATCACGGCTCCTACGAGCAGTACTTC.

The V gene is TRBV23-1, the J gene TRBJ2-1; the D gene is possibly TRBD1 (6 bases). TRBV23-1 is reported as an ORF; its role is uncertain. The CDR3 length is 14 residues. V lost 3 bases, J lost 7 bases, and 13 bases lay in between. In DNA form, the CDR3 reads TGCGCCAGCAGTCACCCCCAGGGGTCGAATGAGCAGTTCTTC. Its translation: CASSHPQGSNEQFF.

V and J are TRBV28 and TRBJ2-7; 9 bases line up with TRBD1. The CDR3 spans 14 residues. Germline V gives CDR1 MDHEN, CDR2 SYDVKM. V dropped 3 bases and J dropped 5; count of bases not matched to a gene: 5. This chain's CDR3 is CASSFYRGPNEQYF. In DNA form, the CDR3 reads TGTGCCAGCAGTTTTTACAGGGGGCCAAACGAGCAGTACTTC.

J is TRBJ1-2 and V is TRBV7-2; TRBD1 matches at 7 bases. J was trimmed by 3 bases and V by 1 base; bases with no gene match: 5. The CDR3 has 15 amino acids. CDR1 and CDR2 from the germline V gene are SGHTA and FQGNSA. CDR3 DNA: TGTGCCAGCAGCTTAGTGTACAGGGGATACTATGGCTACACCTTC. This translates into CASSLVYRGYYGYTF.

The chain combines TRBV7-2 with TRBJ1-1; 7 nucleotides line up with TRBD1. CDR1 SGHTA and CDR2 FQGNSA come from the germline V gene. The ends lost 4 bases at V and 1 base at J; junction bases unmatched: 12. This CDR3 is 17 amino acids long. The CDR3 region is CASSSAPGGRANTEAFF. The CDR3 DNA reads as TGTGCCAGCAGCTCAGCCCCAGGGGGAAGAGCGAACACTGAAGCTTTCTTT.

This rearrangement joins TRBV2 to TRBJ2-7; 7 nucleotides match TRBD1. The CDR3 covers 17 residues. Germline V gene data show CDR1 as SNHLY and CDR2 as FYNNEI. Unmatched junction bases numbered 20, after V lost 6 bases and J lost 6 bases. CDR3 nucleotides: TGTGCCAGCAGGCGTACAGGGGCGACTCCAACAATGGGCGAGCAGTACTTC. Amino acids: CASRRTGATPTMGEQYF.

The chain is built from TRBV27 and TRBJ2-1; TRBD2 matches at 8 bases. V lost 5 bases and J lost 0; bases outside the gene matches: 18. Germline-derived CDR1 and CDR2 are MNHEY and SMNVEV (reference sequence). The CDR3 runs 20 residues. CDR3 DNA: TGTGCCAGCAGTCCCCTCACCTCCGGGAGCGGGAGAAGCTCCTACAATGAGCAGTTCTTC. Residues: CASSPLTSGSGRSSYNEQFF.

The sample holds a few counts of this clone. This sample includes further DNA sequences coding for the same CDR3. The rearrangement uses TRBV7-3 and TRBJ1-2; 8 positions match TRBD1. The trim removed 3 bases at V and 8 bases at J, leaving 5 bases unmatched. There are 13 residues in the CDR3. Germline V gives CDR1 SGHTA, CDR2 FQGTGA. The CDR3 DNA reads TGTGCCAGCAGCTTCGACAGGGGAGGAGGCTACACCTTC. Translated: CASSFDRGGGYTF.

The chain recombines TRBV9 with TRBJ1-5; TRBD1 might be the D (6 bases). The germline V gene has CDR1 SGDLS and CDR2 YYNGEE. V gave up 3 bases and J gave up 3 bases, with 10 bases separating them. The CDR3 length is 14 residues. The CDR3 DNA sequence: TGTGCCAGCAGCGAACAGGGAATCAATCAGCCCCAGCATTTT. This gives the protein CASSEQGINQPQHF. The variable domain in full, with the rest retrieved from reference TRBV9 and TRBJ1-5, is DSGVTQTPKHLITATGQRVTLRCSPRSGDLSVYWYQQSLDQGLQFLIQYYNGEERAKGNILERFSAQQFPDLHSELNLSSLELGDSALYFCASSEQGINQPQHFGDGTRLSIL.

The chain couples TRBV2 to TRBJ2-3; a weak D match, TRBD2 (5 bases). This CDR3 comprises 14 residues. The ends were cut back, 7 bases at V and 0 bases at J, with 11 bases in the middle. Germline CDR1 reads SNHLY; CDR2 reads FYNNEI. The CDR3 coding sequence is TGTGCCAGCAATCCTCGGACTAGCACAGATACGCAGTATTTT. Translation gives CASNPRTSTDTQYF.

The chain combines TRBV18 with TRBJ2-3, with 8 bases lining up with TRBD1. The CDR3 runs to 14 residues. Trimming removed 8 bases from V and 4 bases from J; junction bases left unmatched: 8. CDR1 and CDR2 (germline): KGHSH, LQKENI. CDR3 protein: CASKGQGSADTQYF. The DNA of the CDR3 is TGTGCCAGCAAAGGACAGGGCAGCGCAGATACGCAGTATTTT.

In this sample, this clone turned up once. The V gene is TRBV6-5, the J gene TRBJ2-2; perhaps TRBD1 as D (6 bases). The CDR3 totals 15 residues. Germline V lookup: CDR1 MNHEY, CDR2 SVGAGI. Trimming shortened V by 0 bases and J by 7 bases, and 12 bases separated the two germline ends. The chain's CDR3 is CASSYSNRVGGELFF. The CDR3 bases are TGTGCCAGCAGTTACTCTAACAGGGTGGGCGGGGAGCTGTTTTTT.

Written as DNA, the CDR3 is TGTGCCAGCAGCCCCTCCGTGGGCGTCTCCTACGAGCAGTACTTC. Its translation: CASSPSVGVSYEQYF. The chain carries TRBV7-2 and TRBJ2-7; D unclear. Germline lookup yields CDR1 SGHTA and CDR2 FQGNSA. Between the trimmed V and J ends, which lost 5 bases and 0 bases, there was a span of 14 bases. The CDR3 is 15 amino acids. The whole variable domain, filled in from reference TRBV7-2 and TRBJ2-7, reads GAGVSQSPSNKVTEKGKDVELRCDPISGHTALYWYRQSLGQGLEFLIYFQGNSAPDKSGLPSDRFSAERTGGSVSTLTIQRTQQEDSAVYLCASSPSVGVSYEQYFGPGTRLTVT.

The V call is TRBV27, the J call TRBJ2-7; no reliable D call. This CDR3 has 13 amino acids. Trimming removed 8 bases from V and 3 bases from J, with 14 bases in between. The germline gives CDR1 MNHEY, CDR2 SMNVEV (reference sequence). The CDR3: CASSYTPLYEQYF. CDR3 coding DNA: TGTGCCAGCTCCTATACCCCTCTCTACGAGCAGTACTTC.

The chain combines TRBV9 with TRBJ2-7; D is possibly TRBD1 (5 bases). The CDR3 runs 15 residues. Germline CDR1 is SGDLS and CDR2 is YYNGEE. Deletions cut 4 bases from V and 2 bases from J, with 16 bases between. CDR3 nucleotides: TGTGCCAGCAGCCGTGGAGCAGGGTGGGCCTACGAGCAGTACTTC. Translating it yields CASSRGAGWAYEQYF.

The chain combines TRBV6-6 with TRBJ2-5; possible D gene TRBD1, 6 bases. The length of the CDR3 is 14 residues. CDR1 is MNHNY and CDR2 is SVGAGI in the germline V gene (reference sequence). The germline V and J ends were trimmed by 7 bases and 5 bases, with 17 bases remaining between them. CDR3 bases: TGTGCCAGCACCAAACAGGGCCTCCAGGAGACCCAGTACTTC. Translating gives CASTKQGLQETQYF.

This chain joins TRBV6-2 or TRBV6-3 and TRBJ2-7; no clear D gene. V was clipped by 0 bases and J by 4 bases, with 7 bases between them. In germline, CDR1 is MNHEY, CDR2 SVGEGT. This CDR3 is 13 amino acids long. CDR3 in amino acids: CASSYSYKYEQYF. The DNA for the CDR3 is TGTGCCAGCAGTTACTCTTACAAGTACGAGCAGTACTTC.

The chain is built from TRBV4-2 and TRBJ2-7, with D tentatively TRBD1 (5 bases). This CDR3 has 15 amino acids. The V gene lost 0 bases and the J gene lost 4 bases, with 13 bases spanning the gap. In germline, CDR1 is LGHNA, CDR2 YNFKEQ. The CDR3 DNA is TGTGCCAGCAGCCAAGAAGGGGCCGGTGGATACGAGCAGTACTTC. This sequence encodes CASSQEGAGGYEQYF.

The chain recombines TRBV10-3 with TRBJ2-1; 11 nucleotides align to TRBD2. The CDR3 is 17 amino acids. Germline trimming cut 9 bases from V and 2 bases from J; bases unmatched to any gene: 12. The germline gives CDR1 ENHRY, CDR2 SYGVKD. CDR3 sequence reads: CAIQTSGRGKAYNEQFF. The CDR3 region has the DNA TGTGCCATACAAACTAGCGGGAGAGGAAAGGCCTACAATGAGCAGTTCTTC.

The chain uses TRBV29-1 and TRBJ2-3; D possibly corresponds to TRBD1 (6 bases). CDR1 SQVTM and CDR2 ANQGSEA come from the germline V gene. The CDR3 consists of 15 residues. Trimming removed 4 bases from V and 3 bases from J, with 17 bases in between. The DNA for the CDR3 is TGCAGCGTTGGTCTCAGGGGCCTAACGACAGATACGCAGTATTTT. This translates into CSVGLRGLTTDTQYF.